This entry lists 27 T cell receptor beta chains sequenced from one sample in a study of T cell changes during pregnancy in multiple sclerosis. Libraries were prepared by immunoSEQ multiplex PCR; TCRdb keeps only in-frame clonotypes and omits some of them. The table lists 75,000 to 85,000 clones, roughly 93% of them singletons. The source material was peripheral blood, sampled in the second trimester of pregnancy. These receptors were taken from a female donor with multiple sclerosis, enrolled in a pregnancy study.

The chain carries TRBV27 and TRBJ2-2; 8 bases fit TRBD2. Germline values: CDR1 MNHEY, CDR2 SMNVEV (reference sequence). After removal of 0 bases from V and 0 bases from J, the junction contained 9 bases not matched to a gene. This CDR3 spans 19 amino acids. CDR3 sequence (DNA): TGTGCCAGCAGTTTATCCCAGCGGGGGCTTCTGTCGAACACCGGGGAGCTGTTTTTT. Protein sequence: CASSLSQRGLLSNTGELFF.

This sequence joins TRBV9 and TRBJ2-5; tentatively, D is TRBD2 (6 bases). Trimming shortened V by 1 base and J by 1 base, and 8 bases separated the two germline ends. Germline CDR1 SGDLS, CDR2 YYNGEE. The CDR3 is made up of 14 amino acids. CDR3 sequence reads: CASSVYGGQETQYF. The CDR3 region has the DNA TGTGCCAGCAGCGTATACGGGGGCCAAGAGACCCAGTACTTC.

This rearrangement joins TRBV28 to TRBJ1-2; D gene unclear. V dropped 7 bases and J dropped 1 base, with 13 bases sitting between them. This CDR3 spans 14 amino acids. CDR1 is MDHEN and CDR2 is SYDVKM in the germline V gene. This CDR3 is CASTPPRINYGYTF. The CDR3 DNA is TGTGCCAGCACCCCCCCCAGGATTAACTATGGCTACACCTTC.

The chain has TRBV7-3 and TRBJ2-7; tentatively, D is TRBD2 (6 bases). Germline V gene lookup returns CDR1 SGHTA and CDR2 FQGTGA. The CDR3 sequence is 15 residues long. V lost 3 bases to trimming and J lost 0 bases, with 12 bases between them. CDR3 residues: CASSFLAGSSYEQYF. The CDR3 DNA sequence: TGTGCCAGCAGCTTCTTAGCCGGGAGCTCCTACGAGCAGTACTTC.

This rearrangement joins TRBV12-5 to TRBJ2-5; the D is unclear. The V gene's germline CDR1 is LGHNT and CDR2 FRNRAP. The length of the CDR3 is 15 residues. Trimming removed 3 bases at V and 5 bases at J, with 16 bases between. CDR3 sequence: CASGLDLVRGETQYF. The CDR3 nucleotides are TGTGCTAGTGGTTTAGACCTGGTAAGAGGCGAGACCCAGTACTTC. Variable domain in full (rest from reference TRBV12-5 and TRBJ2-5): DARVTQTPRHKVTEMGQEVTMRCQPILGHNTVFWYRQTMMQGLELLAYFRNRAPLDDSGMPKDRFSAEMPDATLATLKIQPSEPRDSAVYFCASGLDLVRGETQYFGPGTRLLVL.

This chain uses TRBV7-9 with TRBJ1-1, with D perhaps matching TRBD1 (5 bases). This CDR3 is 14 amino acids long. Germline-derived CDR1 and CDR2 are SEHNR and FQNEAQ (reference sequence). V was clipped by 1 base and J by 4 bases, with 10 bases between them. The CDR3 sequence is CASSLVGGATEAFF. The CDR3 DNA follows: TGTGCCAGCAGCTTAGTCGGCGGGGCCACTGAAGCTTTCTTT.

This chain links TRBV6-6 with TRBJ1-1; TRBD1 matches 7 bases. The CDR3 runs 13 residues. Germline assignment: CDR1 MNHNY and CDR2 SVGAGI (reference sequence). V lost 5 bases, J lost 5 bases, and 5 bases stayed unmatched. CDR3 sequence: CASSTGDRTEAFF. The CDR3, as DNA: TGTGCCAGCAGTACAGGGGATCGGACTGAAGCTTTCTTT.

This chain connects TRBV7-9 to TRBJ1-5, with D tentatively TRBD1 (5 bases). The CDR3 has 16 residues. Trimming took 0 bases from V and 3 from J, leaving 12 bases between them. Germline V gene sequence: CDR1 SEHNR, CDR2 FQNEAQ (reference sequence). The CDR3 loop is CASSLAGGSPNQPQHF. CDR3 sequence (DNA): TGTGCCAGCAGCTTAGCGGGGGGGTCCCCCAATCAGCCCCAGCATTTT.

The CDR3 protein is CASSPGRDTIYF. The DNA for the CDR3 is TGCGCCAGCAGCCCGGGGAGGGACACCATATATTTT. The gene calls are TRBV5-1 and TRBJ1-3; D uncertain. V dropped 4 bases and J dropped 8 bases, with 10 bases sitting between them. This CDR3 contains 12 residues. Looked up from germline, CDR1 is SGHRS and CDR2 is YFSETQ.

The V gene is TRBV9, the J gene TRBJ1-1; D call uncertain. CDR1 and CDR2 (germline): SGDLS, YYNGEE. The V gene lost 4 bases and the J gene lost 5 bases, with 15 bases spanning the gap. CDR3 size: 14 residues. The CDR3 protein is CASSPIRGGTEAFF. In DNA form, the CDR3 reads TGTGCCAGCAGCCCGATTCGGGGAGGGACTGAAGCTTTCTTT. Full variable domain (missing parts from reference TRBV9 and TRBJ1-1): DSGVTQTPKHLITATGQRVTLRCSPRSGDLSVYWYQQSLDQGLQFLIQYYNGEERAKGNILERFSAQQFPDLHSELNLSSLELGDSALYFCASSPIRGGTEAFFGQGTRLTVV.

The chain combines TRBV5-6 with TRBJ1-1, with TRBD1 identical over 7 bases. With 5 bases clipped from V and 0 bases from J, the junction kept 10 bases outside the gene matches. Looked up from germline, CDR1 is SGHDT and CDR2 is YYEEEE. This CDR3 spans 16 amino acids. The CDR3 loop is CASSRGDRALNTEAFF. In DNA, the CDR3 is TGTGCCAGCAGTCGGGGTGACAGGGCCCTGAACACTGAAGCTTTCTTT.

V gene TRBV25-1 combines with J gene TRBJ2-3; D is unclear. The germline gives CDR1 MGHDK, CDR2 SYGVNS. V dropped 3 bases and J dropped 2 bases, with 6 bases sitting between them. There are 13 residues in the CDR3. CDR3 residues: CASSDENTDTQYF. CDR3 DNA sequence: TGTGCCAGCAGTGATGAGAACACAGATACGCAGTATTTT.

The chain uses TRBV28 and TRBJ2-5, with D perhaps TRBD1 (6 bases). This CDR3 spans 13 amino acids. The germline V and J ends were trimmed by 8 bases and 7 bases, with 17 bases remaining between them. Germline-derived CDR1 and CDR2 are MDHEN and SYDVKM. CDR3 loop: CASYYRATGTQYF. Written as DNA, the CDR3 is TGTGCCAGCTACTACAGGGCCACAGGGACCCAGTACTTC.

The count of this clone is one. The V and J genes are TRBV21-1 and TRBJ2-2; TRBD1 is taken as the D call from the table, unchecked against the DNA. TRBV21-1 is labeled a pseudogene. This CDR3 contains 13 residues. As DNA, the CDR3 is TGTGCCAGCAAGGGGGCCAACACCGGGGAGCTGTTTTTT. Translation: CASKGANTGELFF.

V usage is TRBV6-5 and J usage is TRBJ1-2; TRBD1 is a possible D gene (5 bases). CDR1 and CDR2 from the germline V gene are MNHEY and SVGAGI. Trimming removed 4 bases at V and 6 bases at J, with 15 bases between. This CDR3 is built from 14 residues. The CDR3 DNA follows: TGTGCCAGCAGTTTTCTCGGGGGATCGGATGGCTACACCTTC. Its protein product is CASSFLGGSDGYTF.

The chain links TRBV5-6 to TRBJ2-2, with 7 nucleotides matching TRBD2. J lost 0 bases, V lost 2 bases, and 1 base had no gene match. Germline V CDR1 and CDR2: SGHDT, YYEEEE. This CDR3 has 15 residues. The CDR3, as DNA: TGTGCCAGCAGCTTCGGGGGGACGAACACCGGGGAGCTGTTTTTT. It is translated as CASSFGGTNTGELFF. Using reference TRBV5-6 and TRBJ2-2 for the parts outside the CDR3, the full variable domain is DAGVTQSPTHLIKTRGQQVTLRCSPKSGHDTVSWYQQALGQGPQFIFQYYEEEERQRGNFPDRFSGHQFPNYSSELNVNALLLGDSALYLCASSFGGTNTGELFFGEGSRLTVL.

This chain links TRBV7-8 with TRBJ2-1, with 14 nucleotides matching TRBD2. The V gene end was trimmed by 5 bases and the J gene end by 1 base; junction bases not matched to a gene: 7. Germline assignment: CDR1 SGHVS and CDR2 FQNEAQ. CDR3 length: 18 residues. The CDR3 nucleotides are TGTGCCAGCAGCGCGCGACTAGCGGGGGGGACGTCCTACAATGAGCAGTTCTTC. Translating it yields CASSARLAGGTSYNEQFF.

In its sample, this clone was seen once. The CDR3 loop is CSARTGLTAFF. The CDR3 DNA follows: TGCAGTGCTAGAACAGGCCTTACGGCTTTCTTT. The V and J genes are TRBV20-1 and TRBJ1-1; tentative D call: TRBD1 (5 bases). Germline lookup yields CDR1 DFQATT and CDR2 SNEGSKA (reference sequence). The CDR3 totals 11 residues. Trimming cost V 2 bases and J 11 bases, with 12 bases left between them.

This chain connects TRBV4-1 to TRBJ2-3; TRBD2 aligns across 8 bases. Germline V lookup: CDR1 MGHRA, CDR2 YSYEKL. CDR3 length: 16 residues. The J segment lost 6 bases and the V segment lost 2 bases, leaving 10 bases of the junction unmatched. CDR3 DNA: TGCGCCAGCAGCCAACTGTACCGGGGGGGCCTCGATACGCAGTATTTT. This sequence encodes CASSQLYRGGLDTQYF.

As to this clone: Mismatch with germline at one junction end may stem from a read error. The V and J genes are TRBV2 and TRBJ1-2; 8 bases match TRBD1. The germline gives CDR1 SNHLY, CDR2 FYNNEI. The CDR3 is made up of 12 amino acids. The CDR3 region has the DNA TGTGCCAGCAGTCCGGCCTCTCGGACAGGGCTCTTC. Protein product: CASSPASRTGLF.

The chain couples TRBV7-9 to TRBJ2-7, with 7 bases aligning to TRBD2. The germline CDR1 and CDR2 sequences are SEHNR and FQNEAQ (reference sequence). V shed 3 bases, J shed 3 bases, and the junction held 8 bases outside the gene matches. This CDR3 is built from 15 residues. CDR3 region: CASSLGGLVLYEQYF. The CDR3 nucleotides read TGTGCCAGCAGCTTGGGAGGACTAGTACTCTACGAGCAGTACTTC.

This sequence joins TRBV19 and TRBJ1-2, with D unclear. CDR3 length: 14 residues. Germline values: CDR1 LNHDA, CDR2 SQIVND (reference sequence). Trimming pared 4 bases from V and 0 bases from J, leaving 9 bases between. The CDR3 DNA follows: TGTGCCAGTAGTAACCAGAGGTCTAACTATGGCTACACCTTC. Amino acids: CASSNQRSNYGYTF.

The CDR3 is CASTPGQSNNQPQHF. CDR3 in DNA: TGTGCCAGCACCCCTGGACAGTCAAACAATCAGCCCCAGCATTTT. The chain carries TRBV6-1 and TRBJ1-5; perhaps TRBD1 as D (6 bases). V lost 7 bases and J lost 3, with 16 bases in between. This CDR3 comprises 15 residues. Germline V gene lookup returns CDR1 MNHNS and CDR2 SASEGT.

V is TRBV28 and J is TRBJ1-2; no clear D. The germline V and J ends were trimmed by 6 bases and 3 bases, with 11 bases remaining between them. Germline V lookup: CDR1 MDHEN, CDR2 SYDVKM. The CDR3 is made up of 13 amino acids. The CDR3 loop is CASSRSVDYGYTF. The CDR3 DNA is TGTGCCAGCAGCCGCAGCGTCGACTATGGCTACACCTTC.

The chain combines TRBV7-3 with TRBJ2-2, with 9 bases identical to TRBD1. Germline lookup yields CDR1 SGHTA and CDR2 FQGTGA. Germline trimming cut 4 bases from V and 5 bases from J; bases unmatched to any gene: 11. The CDR3 is made up of 17 amino acids. The CDR3 coding sequence is TGTGCCAGCAGCTCCACGGGGACAGGGATGGGAACCGGGGAGCTGTTTTTT. Translated: CASSSTGTGMGTGELFF.

The chain uses TRBV21-1 and TRBJ2-3; the table's D call TRBD2 went unverified against the DNA. TRBV21-1 is assigned pseudogene status. The CDR3 is 16 amino acids. The CDR3 region is CASNLIGLTRMDTQYF. In DNA form, the CDR3 reads TGTGCCAGCAACCTCATCGGACTAACCCGGATGGATACGCAGTATTTT.

The chain joins TRBV7-8 to TRBJ2-7, with 9 bases fitting TRBD1. CDR3 length: 14 amino acids. Trimming removed 5 bases from V and 6 bases from J; junction bases left unmatched: 8. CDR1 SGHVS and CDR2 FQNEAQ come from the germline V gene. CDR3 in amino acids: CASSHAQGALEQYF. CDR3 nucleotide sequence: TGTGCCAGCAGCCATGCACAGGGGGCCCTCGAGCAGTACTTC.